This entry concerns a single T cell receptor beta chain. Antigen unknown. The treatment is: approximately 9-day PBMC culture with coronavirus spike peptide pools or control peptides (ViraFEST assay). Researchers reported culturing approximately 2 million PBMCs per well with approximately 10 IU/ml IL-2 and 8 to 10 ug/ml peptide pools. Half the medium was exchanged for fresh IL-2 medium on days 3 and 7. This sample was taken from a study of vaccination and CD4 T cells after COVID-19. Looking at the study overall: The authors used overlapping spike peptides from SARS-CoV-2, HCoV-NL63, HCoV-OC43 and HCoV-229E to stimulate cells.

V was shortened by 6 bases and J by 7 bases, with 14 bases between the two germline ends. CDR3 length equals 13 residues. Germline CDR1 SNHLY, CDR2 FYNNEI. Sequence data for DNA of cultured CD4+ T cells were generated by the Oncomine TCR Beta short-read assay. In TCRdb, the PCR reads were re-called with MiXCR into one record per CDR3 protein. Of approximately 11,000 distinct CDR3 sequences in the sample, roughly 54% were seen once. The J gene is TRBJ2-3, the V gene TRBV2; D assignment may be TRBD1 or TRBD2 (5 bases each). The material sequenced was CD4+ T cells from blood, cultured in vitro. This receptor was obtained from a human donor who had recovered from COVID-19. CDR3 in DNA: TGTGCCAGCAGGGACGCCGGGACCCATACGCAGTATTTT. This translates into CASRDAGTHTQYF. The whole variable domain, filled in from reference TRBV2 and TRBJ2-3, reads EPEVTQTPSHQVTQMGQEVILRCVPISNHLYFYWYRQILGQKVEFLVSFYNNEISEKSEIFDDQFSVERPDGSNFTLKIRSTKLEDSAMYFCASRDAGTHTQYFGPGTRLTVL.